Listed here are 25 T cell receptor beta chains from one sample, sequenced in a study of response to subunit inactivated influenza vaccine. TCRdb re-analysed the RT-PCR reads in MiXCR, keeping a single row per CDR3 protein. This sample yields roughly 540,000 distinct CDR3 sequences, of which roughly a quarter are seen a single time; under 3.5% belongs to the top ten. These same data were also listed under a study on T cells expressing NK-cell markers. Per that study: Beta-chain TCR cDNA was generated via 5'RACE template switching with UMIs.

Sample: CD4+ T cells sorted from PBMCs, taken 11 to 12 days after vaccination. The receptor set was obtained from a man aged 50-60 years who received an inactivated influenza vaccine.

This clonotype came up many times. The J gene is TRBJ1-5, the V gene TRBV12-3 or TRBV12-4; possible D gene TRBD1, 5 bases. V shed 6 bases and J shed 0 bases, with 12 bases lying between them. This CDR3 is built from 15 residues. This CDR3 reads CASSLAGYSNQPQHF. Written as DNA, the CDR3 is TGTGCCAGCAGCCTGGCAGGGTATAGCAATCAGCCCCAGCATTTT.

As DNA, the CDR3 is TGCGCCAGCAGCCCCTCCCCGCTAAGGACAGGGGGCGAAGAGACCCAGTACTTC. This translates into CASSPSPLRTGGEETQYF. The J gene is TRBJ2-5, the V gene TRBV5-1, with TRBD1 matching over 11 bases. In germline, CDR1 is SGHRS, CDR2 YFSETQ. V dropped 4 bases and J dropped 3; count of bases not matched to a gene: 14. The CDR3 totals 18 residues.

The chain joins TRBV25-1 to TRBJ2-1; D is perhaps TRBD1 (6 bases). The CDR3 extends over 14 amino acids. Germline CDR1 and CDR2: MGHDK and SYGVNS. V dropped 2 bases and J dropped 4 bases, with 9 bases sitting between them. CDR3 protein: CASSEQGPYNEQFF. In nucleotides, the CDR3 is TGTGCCAGCAGTGAACAGGGGCCTTACAATGAGCAGTTCTTC.

This sequence joins TRBV4-3 and TRBJ2-1; D is perhaps TRBD1 (5 bases). CDR3 size: 14 residues. CDR1 and CDR2 (germline): LGHNA, YSLEER. V was clipped by 0 bases and J by 10 bases, with 13 bases between them. For the CDR3, the DNA is TGCGCCAGCAGCCAAGATGGGCAGGGAAGGGAGCAGTTCTTC. It specifies CASSQDGQGREQFF.

Concerning this clonotype itself: At one of its ends the junction is not consistent with the germline gene, which may arise from a read error. The chain uses TRBV6-2 or TRBV6-3 and TRBJ2-2; TRBD2 matches at 16 bases. In germline, CDR1 is MNHEY, CDR2 SVGEGT. This CDR3 spans 13 amino acids. CDR3 residues: CASSPGTSGRASF. CDR3 bases: TGTGCCAGCAGCCCCGGGACTAGCGGGAGGGCTTCCTTT.

The chain employs TRBV4-1 and TRBJ2-6; 7 nucleotides agree with TRBD2. The V gene end was trimmed by 4 bases and the J gene end by 4 bases; junction bases not matched to a gene: 16. Germline V gene data show CDR1 as MGHRA and CDR2 as YSYEKL. This CDR3 has 19 amino acids. CDR3 loop: CASSLPLGRRRAGANVLTF. CDR3 bases: TGCGCCAGCAGCCTTCCTCTCGGGAGGCGACGTGCCGGGGCCAACGTCCTGACTTTC.

J is TRBJ2-4 and V is TRBV20-1, with D unresolved. Germline V CDR1 and CDR2: DFQATT, SNEGSKA (reference sequence). This CDR3 is 13 amino acids long. V lost 2 bases and J 8 bases, leaving 13 bases between the germline ends. The DNA for the CDR3 is TGCAGTGCTAGAAGTCTTTCCGAGGACATTCAGTACTTC. Translating gives CSARSLSEDIQYF.

There are a few counts of this clonotype. The chain has TRBV6-2 or TRBV6-3 and TRBJ2-1; D possibly matches TRBD1 or TRBD2 (5 bases each). Germline CDR1 reads MNHEY; CDR2 reads SVGEGT. CDR3 length: 16 amino acids. V was trimmed by 5 bases and J by 0 bases, leaving 14 bases between them. The CDR3 region is CASSPGLRSSYNEQFF. As DNA, the CDR3 is TGTGCCAGCAGTCCGGGGCTCCGGAGCTCCTACAATGAGCAGTTCTTC.

This chain uses TRBV7-8 with TRBJ2-1; a weak D match, TRBD1 (5 bases). Germline values: CDR1 SGHVS, CDR2 FQNEAQ. The CDR3 has 15 amino acids. Trimming shortened V by 4 bases and J by 5 bases, and 15 bases separated the two germline ends. Here the CDR3 reads CASSSARALNNEQFF. The CDR3 DNA sequence: TGTGCCAGCAGCTCGGCCAGGGCCCTCAACAATGAGCAGTTCTTC.

The rearrangement links TRBV6-1 to TRBJ2-2, with 12 bases matching TRBD2. This CDR3 has 17 amino acids. Trimming removed 6 bases from V and 4 bases from J; junction bases left unmatched: 9. Germline-derived CDR1 and CDR2 are MNHNS and SASEGT. The CDR3 reads CASSIIASGRATGELFF. The CDR3 DNA reads TGTGCCAGCAGCATAATCGCTAGCGGGAGGGCCACCGGGGAGCTGTTTTTT.

This clonotype has a handful of counts. At one of its ends the junction is not consistent with the germline gene, which may arise from a read error. The gene calls are TRBV5-5 and TRBJ1-2; 8 positions agree with TRBD1. CDR1 SGHKS and CDR2 YYEKEE come from the germline V gene (reference sequence). The CDR3 sequence is 12 residues long. The CDR3, as DNA: TGTGCCAGCAGCCGGGACAGGACGGGACGCCTCTTC. As protein: CASSRDRTGRLF.

The rearrangement uses TRBV7-2 and TRBJ1-6; TRBD1 agrees at 8 bases. V was pared by 10 bases and J by 9 bases, with 5 bases of the junction left unmatched. This CDR3 spans 12 amino acids. CDR1 and CDR2 from the germline V gene are SGHTA and FQGNSA. The CDR3 sequence: CATGTGFSPLHF. In DNA, the CDR3 is TGTGCCACCGGGACAGGATTTTCACCCCTCCACTTT.

This clonotype was picked up many times. The chain has TRBV4-3 and TRBJ2-5; TRBD2 aligns across 10 bases. The CDR3 consists of 17 residues. The germline V gene encodes CDR1 LGHNA and CDR2 YSLEER. The junction had 9 bases not matched to a gene; V was cut back by 1 base and J by 4 bases. This CDR3 is CASSQVYGAGGSETQYF. Here the CDR3 DNA reads TGCGCCAGCAGCCAAGTTTATGGAGCGGGGGGGTCAGAGACCCAGTACTTC.

The chain links TRBV5-1 to TRBJ2-5; D unclear. CDR1 is SGHRS, CDR2 YFSETQ, per germline. V lost 4 bases and J 1 base, leaving 11 bases between the germline ends. This CDR3 spans 14 amino acids. As DNA, the CDR3 is TGCGCCAGCAGCGTAGTTGGACCCCAAGAGACCCAGTACTTC. As protein: CASSVVGPQETQYF. Full variable domain (rest looked up from reference TRBV5-1 and TRBJ2-5): KAGVTQTPRYLIKTRGQQVTLSCSPISGHRSVSWYQQTPGQGLQFLFEYFSETQRNKGNFPGRFSGRQFSNSRSEMNVSTLELGDSALYLCASSVVGPQETQYFGPGTRLLVL.

The chain uses TRBV6-4 and TRBJ2-2; D not resolved. Germline CDR1 reads MRHNA; CDR2 reads SNTAGT. The CDR3 runs to 14 residues. Trimming left V 6 bases short and J 1 base short, with 9 bases between. CDR3 loop: CASSVYENTGELFF. CDR3 coding DNA: TGTGCCAGCAGCGTGTATGAGAACACCGGGGAGCTGTTTTTT.

In regard to this clonotype: A much larger clone lies one base from this, so it may be a read error. The rearrangement joins TRBV5-5 to TRBJ2-7; tentatively, D is TRBD1 or TRBD2 (5 bases each). The CDR3 consists of 15 residues. CDR1 is SGHKS, CDR2 YYEKEE, per germline (reference sequence). The CDR3 here is CASGFGTARSYEQYF. CDR3 DNA sequence: TGTGCCAGCGGCTTCGGGACGGCGAGGTCCTACGAGCAGTACTTC.

This chain links TRBV9 with TRBJ2-7, with a tentative D call TRBD2 (6 bases). In germline, CDR1 is SGDLS, CDR2 YYNGEE. V lost 1 base to trimming and J lost 3 bases, with 17 bases between them. The CDR3 contains 16 residues. CDR3 residues: CASSVLRRDSFYEQYF. The CDR3, as DNA: TGTGCCAGCAGCGTATTAAGGAGGGACTCATTCTACGAGCAGTACTTC.

The J gene is TRBJ1-5, the V gene TRBV7-8; no clear D. This CDR3 has 12 amino acids. The V gene lost 1 base and the J gene lost 15 bases, with 13 bases spanning the gap. The germline CDR1 and CDR2 sequences are SGHVS and FQNEAQ. The CDR3 DNA sequence: TGTGCCAGCAGCTTAGACGGCCGCGGCCGGCATTTT. It specifies CASSLDGRGRHF.

This clonotype was picked up a small number of times. CDR3 in DNA: TGCGCCAGCAGTCAATCGTGGAGACTAGCGGGAGGTAATGAGCAGTTCTTC. Its translation is CASSQSWRLAGGNEQFF. The chain uses TRBV23-1 and TRBJ2-1, with 13 bases lining up with TRBD2. TRBV23-1 is reported as an ORF; its role is uncertain. V lost 0 bases to trimming and J lost 7 bases; unmatched junction nucleotides: 6. The CDR3 has 17 residues.

V and J are TRBV30 and TRBJ2-1; D might be TRBD2 (7 bases). Germline CDR1 reads GTSNPN; CDR2 reads SVGIG (reference sequence). The CDR3 contains 14 residues. Trimming removed 1 base from V and 8 bases from J, with 15 bases in between. In DNA form, the CDR3 reads TGTGCCTGGAGTGCGGGGGGCAAATTGGATGAGCAGTTCTTC. The encoded protein is CAWSAGGKLDEQFF.

The genes are TRBV29-1 and TRBJ2-1; tentatively, D is TRBD1 (6 bases). The CDR3 length is 14 residues. V was cut by 7 bases and J by 5 bases, with 18 bases left in between. Germline CDR1 and CDR2: SQVTM and ANQGSEA. CDR3 sequence reads: CSATWGTGNNEQFF. CDR3 in DNA: TGCAGCGCCACCTGGGGTACAGGGAACAATGAGCAGTTCTTC.

In its sample, this clonotype was seen once. The V call is TRBV7-8, the J call TRBJ2-1, with D tentatively TRBD2 (7 bases). The germline CDR1 and CDR2 sequences are SGHVS and FQNEAQ. Trimming removed 1 base at V and 2 bases at J, with 12 bases between. The CDR3 totals 16 residues. CDR3 region: CASSLDGGAPYNEQFF. For the CDR3, the DNA is TGTGCCAGCAGCTTAGATGGGGGGGCCCCCTACAATGAGCAGTTCTTC.

This rearrangement joins TRBV10-3 to TRBJ1-3; D uncertain. The CDR3 loop spans 14 amino acids. The V and J ends lost 2 bases and 4 bases respectively, with 9 bases between them. Germline-derived CDR1 and CDR2 are ENHRY and SYGVKD. The CDR3 DNA sequence: TGTGCCATCAGTGAGGTCGACGTCGGAAACACCATATATTTT. Amino acids: CAISEVDVGNTIYF.

As regards this clonotype: At one end the junction does not follow the germline gene, possibly because of a read error. The chain combines TRBV11-2 with TRBJ2-3; D gene uncertain. The length of the CDR3 is 13 residues. CDR1 and CDR2 (germline): SGHAT, FQNNGV. The DNA for the CDR3 is TGTGCCAGCAGCTTATCATCCCCTAGAGTTCCGCATTTT. Translating it yields CASSLSSPRVPHF.

The chain carries TRBV2 and TRBJ2-3; 7 positions agree with TRBD1. CDR1 SNHLY and CDR2 FYNNEI come from the germline V gene. This CDR3 comprises 13 residues. Unmatched junction bases numbered 6, after V lost 6 bases and J lost 6 bases. In DNA form, the CDR3 reads TGTGCCAGCAGCGATACAGGGGTGGATACGCAGTATTTT. Translating gives CASSDTGVDTQYF.